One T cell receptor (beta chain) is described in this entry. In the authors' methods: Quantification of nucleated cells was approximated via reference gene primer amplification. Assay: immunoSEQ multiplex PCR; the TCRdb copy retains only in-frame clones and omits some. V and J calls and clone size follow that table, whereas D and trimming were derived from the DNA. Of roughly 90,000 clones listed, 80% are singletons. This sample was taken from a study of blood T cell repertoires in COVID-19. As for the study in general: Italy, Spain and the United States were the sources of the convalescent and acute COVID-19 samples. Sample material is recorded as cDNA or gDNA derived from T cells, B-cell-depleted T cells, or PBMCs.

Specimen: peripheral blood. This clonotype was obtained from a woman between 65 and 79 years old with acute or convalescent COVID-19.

The CDR3 bases are TGTGCCAGCAGTGAACAGGGCACCTGGGAGCAGTACTTC. As protein: CASSEQGTWEQYF. This chain connects TRBV2 to TRBJ2-7; a possible D gene is TRBD1 (5 bases). V dropped 2 bases and J dropped 7 bases, with 12 bases sitting between them. Germline V CDR1 and CDR2: SNHLY, FYNNEI. The CDR3 spans 13 residues.